A single sample is the source of the 4 T cell receptor beta chains below, sequenced in a study of T cells in Graves' hyperthyroidism and ophthalmopathy. Amplified TCR beta CDR3 regions came from RNA transcripts. Researchers ran a first-round RT-PCR on the TCR CDR3 using the HTBI primer set. TCRdb reprocessed the multiplex PCR reads via MiXCR and lists one record per CDR3 protein. The data hold hundreds of thousands of distinct CDR3 sequences, with roughly 19% observed a single time. What was sequenced was blood. All receptors come from a man aged 50 to 59 with Graves' ophthalmopathy.

This clonotype was counted many times. This sequence joins TRBV11-1 and TRBJ2-5; 8 nucleotides match TRBD2. Unmatched junction bases numbered 3, after V lost 1 base and J lost 5 bases. CDR1 is SGHAT, CDR2 FQDESV, per germline (reference sequence). The CDR3 length is 14 residues. The CDR3 region has the DNA TGTGCCAGCAGCTTAGGACCGGGAGGGGAGACCCAGTACTTC. The encoded protein is CASSLGPGGETQYF. Filled out from reference TRBV11-1 and TRBJ2-5, the complete variable domain reads EAEVAQSPRYKITEKSQAVAFWCDPISGHATLYWYRQILGQGPELLVQFQDESVVDDSQLPKDRFSAERLKGVDSTLKIQPAELGDSAMYLCASSLGPGGETQYFGPGTRLLVL.

The V and J genes are TRBV4-1 and TRBJ2-1; D ambiguous. The V gene lost 2 bases and the J gene lost 2 bases, with 16 bases spanning the gap. The CDR3 totals 17 residues. The V gene's germline CDR1 is MGHRA and CDR2 YSYEKL. DNA of the CDR3: TGCGCCAGCAGCCAAATCGTCCCTTTTAGAACCTACAATGAGCAGTTCTTC. Translation: CASSQIVPFRTYNEQFF.

At least ten counts were recorded for this clonotype. The genes are TRBV3-1 and TRBJ2-5; the D is unclear. There are 13 residues in the CDR3. Germline lookup yields CDR1 LGHDT and CDR2 YNNKEL (reference sequence). Trimming took off 1 base at V and 6 bases at J, with 9 bases between the two ends. CDR3 in amino acids: CASSQVEGKTQYF. The CDR3 region has the DNA TGTGCCAGCAGCCAAGTCGAAGGGAAGACCCAGTACTTC.

This clonotype came up a few times. The chain has TRBV14 and TRBJ2-1; D is ambiguous. The germline CDR1 and CDR2 sequences are SGHDN and FVKESK. This CDR3 has 13 residues. Trimming pared 0 bases from V and 4 bases from J, leaving 4 bases between. The CDR3 region has the DNA TGTGCCAGCAGCCAAGAAGCTTACAATGAGCAGTTCTTC. It is translated as CASSQEAYNEQFF.